Detailed here is one T cell receptor beta chain. Antigen: not known. The V end lost 5 bases, the J end lost 12 bases, and 19 bases lay between the germline ends. The length of the CDR3 is 13 residues. Germline V CDR1 and CDR2: SEHNR, FQNEAQ (reference sequence). This entry comes from a study of human T cells and chemical hapten exposure. Broader study findings: PT1 expanded TCR counts and patch test score were linked, and their correlation was positive.

Time point in this sample: patch test 2, 6 weeks after DPC sensitization. Regarding treatment: therapeutic diphenylcyclopropenone sensitization with weekly scalp DPC. In the study's own analysis: Samples held a median of around 96,000 TCRs, range roughly 23,224–700,000. Using its own MiXCR run on the RACE reads, TCRdb lists one record per CDR3 protein. TCRdb, not the authors, supplied the V and J calls. The sample consists of nearly 95,000 distinct CDR3 sequences, about 11% of them appearing once. This TCR came from a man in his forties with alopecia areata. Some clones in this sample may be carry-over from other donors' samples. This sequence joins TRBV7-9 and TRBJ1-1; a possible D gene is TRBD1 (6 bases). The sample in question was whole blood, obtained in connection with sensitization to the hapten diphenylcyclopropenone (DPC). The CDR3 region is CASSLSPQGMTFF. The CDR3 nucleotides are TGTGCCAGCAGCCTCTCGCCACAGGGTATGACTTTCTTT.